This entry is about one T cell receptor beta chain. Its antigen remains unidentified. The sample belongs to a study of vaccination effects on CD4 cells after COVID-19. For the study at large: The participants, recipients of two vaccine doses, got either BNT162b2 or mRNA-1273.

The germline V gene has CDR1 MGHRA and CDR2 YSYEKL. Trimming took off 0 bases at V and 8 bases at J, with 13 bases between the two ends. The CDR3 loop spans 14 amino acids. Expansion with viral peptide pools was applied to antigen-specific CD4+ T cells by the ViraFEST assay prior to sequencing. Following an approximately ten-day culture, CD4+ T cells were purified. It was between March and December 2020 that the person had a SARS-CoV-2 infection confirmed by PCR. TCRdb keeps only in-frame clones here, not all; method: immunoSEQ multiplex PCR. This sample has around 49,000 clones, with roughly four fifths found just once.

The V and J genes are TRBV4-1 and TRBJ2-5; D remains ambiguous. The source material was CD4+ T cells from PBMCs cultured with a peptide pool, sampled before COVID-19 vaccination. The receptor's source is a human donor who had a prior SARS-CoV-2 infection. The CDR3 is CASSQEFLVRTQYF. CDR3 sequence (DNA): TGCGCCAGCAGCCAAGAATTCCTCGTTCGAACCCAGTACTTC.